This section outlines one T cell receptor (beta chain) sequence together with its context. Its cognate antigen is unknown. The sample comes from a study of T cell repertoires in cytomegalovirus infection. CDR3 length: 18 amino acids. V lost 5 bases and J 1 base, leaving 24 bases between the germline ends. Germline V gene sequence: CDR1 SGHVS, CDR2 FNYEAQ. In TCRdb, the reads were re-called with MiXCR into one record per CDR3 protein. The sample shows about 47,000 distinct CDR3 sequences, about a fifth of them seen only once. This specimen consisted of CD8+ T cells from cultured PBMCs, obtained from culture after CMV antigen stimulation. The TCR was taken from a human donor in good health (CMV status not recorded). Some clones in this sample may be carry-over from other donors' samples. The chain couples TRBV7-6 to TRBJ2-7; D may match TRBD1 or TRBD2 (5 bases each). Here the CDR3 DNA reads TGTGCCAGCAGCCCCGGCCGAGGGTCTGGGACGGATTCCTACGAGCAGTACTTC. This translates into CASSPGRGSGTDSYEQYF.